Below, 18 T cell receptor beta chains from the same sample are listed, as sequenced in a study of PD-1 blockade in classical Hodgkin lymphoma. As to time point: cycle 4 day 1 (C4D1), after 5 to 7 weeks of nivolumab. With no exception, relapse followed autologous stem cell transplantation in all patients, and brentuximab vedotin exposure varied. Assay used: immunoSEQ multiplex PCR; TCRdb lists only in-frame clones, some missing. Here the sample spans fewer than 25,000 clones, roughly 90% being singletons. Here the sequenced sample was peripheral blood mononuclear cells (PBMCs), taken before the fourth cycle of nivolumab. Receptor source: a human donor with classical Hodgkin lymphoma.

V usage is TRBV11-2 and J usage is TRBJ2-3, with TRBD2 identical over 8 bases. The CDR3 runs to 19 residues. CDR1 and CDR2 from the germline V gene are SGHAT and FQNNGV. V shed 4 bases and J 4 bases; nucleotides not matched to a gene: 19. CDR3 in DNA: TGTGCCAGCAGCTCCCAGGGTGCGCGGGTAGCGGGGCGCCCAGATACGCAGTATTTT. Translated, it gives CASSSQGARVAGRPDTQYF. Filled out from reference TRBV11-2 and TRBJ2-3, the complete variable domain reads EAGVAQSPRYKIIEKRQSVAFWCNPISGHATLYWYQQILGQGPKLLIQFQNNGVVDDSQLPKDRFSAERLKGVDSTLKIQPAKLEDSAVYLCASSSQGARVAGRPDTQYFGPGTRLTVL.

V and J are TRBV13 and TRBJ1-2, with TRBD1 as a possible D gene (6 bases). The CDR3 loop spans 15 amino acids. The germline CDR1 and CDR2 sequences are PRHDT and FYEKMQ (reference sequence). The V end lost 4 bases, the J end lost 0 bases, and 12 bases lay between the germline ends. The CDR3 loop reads CASSSETGPNYGYTF. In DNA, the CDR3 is TGTGCCAGCAGCTCTGAGACAGGCCCTAACTATGGCTACACCTTC. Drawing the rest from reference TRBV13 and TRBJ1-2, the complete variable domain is AAGVIQSPRHLIKEKRETATLKCYPIPRHDTVYWYQQGPGQDPQFLISFYEKMQSDKGSIPDRFSAQQFSDYHSELNMSSLELGDSALYFCASSSETGPNYGYTFGSGTRLTVV.

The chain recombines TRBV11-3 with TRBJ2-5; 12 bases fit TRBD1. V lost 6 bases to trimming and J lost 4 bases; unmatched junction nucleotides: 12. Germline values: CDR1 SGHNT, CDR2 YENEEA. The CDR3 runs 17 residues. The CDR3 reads CASSARGGTGGLETQYF. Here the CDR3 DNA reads TGTGCCAGCAGTGCACGAGGCGGGACAGGGGGCTTAGAGACCCAGTACTTC.

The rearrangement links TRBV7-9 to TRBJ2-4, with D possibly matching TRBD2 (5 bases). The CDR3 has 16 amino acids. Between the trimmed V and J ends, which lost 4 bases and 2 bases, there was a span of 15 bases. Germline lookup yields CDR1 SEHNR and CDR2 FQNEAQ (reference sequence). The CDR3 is CASSSQQRPTKNIQYF. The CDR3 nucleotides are TGTGCCAGCAGCTCCCAACAGCGGCCGACCAAAAACATTCAGTACTTC.

As DNA, the CDR3 is TGTGCCAGCAGCTCTCGGGACTACCACAATGAGCAGTTCTTC. Amino acid sequence: CASSSRDYHNEQFF. The chain has TRBV7-9 and TRBJ2-1; 7 bases match TRBD2. This CDR3 has 14 amino acids. V shed 4 bases and J 5 bases; nucleotides not matched to a gene: 5. Germline CDR1 is SEHNR and CDR2 is FQNEAQ (reference sequence).

CDR3 nucleotides: TGTGCCAGCAGCTTAGTTTGGGGTACTAATGAAAAACTGTTTTTT. It codes for CASSLVWGTNEKLFF. The V gene is TRBV7-9, the J gene TRBJ1-4; D not resolved. Trimming removed 1 base at V and 2 bases at J, with 8 bases between. CDR1 SEHNR and CDR2 FQNEAQ come from the germline V gene (reference sequence). This CDR3 comprises 15 residues.

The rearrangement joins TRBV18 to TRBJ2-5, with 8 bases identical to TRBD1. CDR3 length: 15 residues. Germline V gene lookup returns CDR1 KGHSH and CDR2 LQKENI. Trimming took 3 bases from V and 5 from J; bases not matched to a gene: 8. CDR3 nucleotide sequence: TGTGCCAGCTCACCTTCAGGGGGCCGTATGGAGACCCAGTACTTC. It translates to CASSPSGGRMETQYF. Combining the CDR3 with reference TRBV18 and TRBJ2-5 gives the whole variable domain NAGVMQNPRHLVRRRGQEARLRCSPMKGHSHVYWYRQLPEEGLKFMVYLQKENIIDESGMPKERFSAEFPKEGPSILRIQQVVRGDSAAYFCASSPSGGRMETQYFGPGTRLLVL.

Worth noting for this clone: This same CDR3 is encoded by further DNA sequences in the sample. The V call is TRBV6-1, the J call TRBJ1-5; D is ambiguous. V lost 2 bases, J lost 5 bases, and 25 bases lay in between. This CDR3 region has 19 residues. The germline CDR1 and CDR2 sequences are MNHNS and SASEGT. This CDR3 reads CASSESPTFSSHQYQPQHF. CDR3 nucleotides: TGTGCCAGCAGTGAATCCCCGACATTTTCTTCTCATCAGTATCAGCCCCAGCATTTT.

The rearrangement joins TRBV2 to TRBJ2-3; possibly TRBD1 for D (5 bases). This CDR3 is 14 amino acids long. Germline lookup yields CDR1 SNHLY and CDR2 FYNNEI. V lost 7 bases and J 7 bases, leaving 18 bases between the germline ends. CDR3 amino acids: CASTPAWGEYTQYF. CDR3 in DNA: TGTGCCAGCACCCCTGCGTGGGGCGAGTATACGCAGTATTTT.

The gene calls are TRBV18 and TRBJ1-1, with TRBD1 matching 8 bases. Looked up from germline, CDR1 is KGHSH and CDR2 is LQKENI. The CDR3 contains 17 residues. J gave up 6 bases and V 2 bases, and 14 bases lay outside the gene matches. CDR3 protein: CASSPNTPAGTGSEAFF. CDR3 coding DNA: TGTGCCAGCTCACCAAATACCCCGGCCGGGACAGGATCTGAAGCTTTCTTT. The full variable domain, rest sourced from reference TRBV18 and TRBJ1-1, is NAGVMQNPRHLVRRRGQEARLRCSPMKGHSHVYWYRQLPEEGLKFMVYLQKENIIDESGMPKERFSAEFPKEGPSILRIQQVVRGDSAAYFCASSPNTPAGTGSEAFFGQGTRLTVV.

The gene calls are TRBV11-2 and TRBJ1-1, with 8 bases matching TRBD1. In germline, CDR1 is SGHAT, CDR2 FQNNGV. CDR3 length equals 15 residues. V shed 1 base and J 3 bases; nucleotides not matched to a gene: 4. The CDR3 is CASSLGTGGDTEAFF. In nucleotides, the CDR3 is TGTGCCAGCAGCTTAGGAACAGGGGGGGACACTGAAGCTTTCTTT.

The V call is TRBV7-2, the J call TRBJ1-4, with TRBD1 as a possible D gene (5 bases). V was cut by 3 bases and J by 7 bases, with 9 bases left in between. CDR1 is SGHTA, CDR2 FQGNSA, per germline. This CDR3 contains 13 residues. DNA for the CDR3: TGTGCCAGCAGCTTTACAGGCCTTGAAAAACTGTTTTTT. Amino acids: CASSFTGLEKLFF. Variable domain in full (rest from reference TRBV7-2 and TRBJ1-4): GAGVSQSPSNKVTEKGKDVELRCDPISGHTALYWYRQSLGQGLEFLIYFQGNSAPDKSGLPSDRFSAERTGGSVSTLTIQRTQQEDSAVYLCASSFTGLEKLFFGSGTQLSVL.

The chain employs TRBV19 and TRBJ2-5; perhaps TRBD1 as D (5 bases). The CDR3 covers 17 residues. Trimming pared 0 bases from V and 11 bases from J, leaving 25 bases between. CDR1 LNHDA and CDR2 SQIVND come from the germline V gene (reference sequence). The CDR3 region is CASSIDAGTGYYVEQYF. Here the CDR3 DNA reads TGTGCCAGTAGTATAGATGCCGGCACAGGTTATTACGTAGAGCAGTACTTC.

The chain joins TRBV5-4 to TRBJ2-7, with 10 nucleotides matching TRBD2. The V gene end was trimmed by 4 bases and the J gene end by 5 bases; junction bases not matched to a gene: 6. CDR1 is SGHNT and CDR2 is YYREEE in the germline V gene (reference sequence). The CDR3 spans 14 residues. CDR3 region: CASSQAGGRNEQYF. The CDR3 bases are TGTGCCAGCAGCCAAGCGGGAGGGAGAAACGAGCAGTACTTC.

Written as DNA, the CDR3 is TGTGCCAGCAGCTTTACGGGGCGAGATCCCGACACCGGGGAGCTGTTTTTT. Translated: CASSFTGRDPDTGELFF. The J gene is TRBJ2-2, the V gene TRBV11-2; D possibly matches TRBD1 or TRBD2 (5 bases each). The V gene lost 3 bases and the J gene lost 3 bases, with 17 bases spanning the gap. CDR1 is SGHAT and CDR2 is FQNNGV in the germline V gene. The length of the CDR3 is 17 residues.

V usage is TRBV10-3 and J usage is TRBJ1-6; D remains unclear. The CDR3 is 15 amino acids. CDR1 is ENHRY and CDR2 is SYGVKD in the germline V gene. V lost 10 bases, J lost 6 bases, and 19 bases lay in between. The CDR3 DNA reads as TGTGCCACCTCGATAGGCTCCTTCCCTAATTCACCCCTCCACTTT. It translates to CATSIGSFPNSPLHF.

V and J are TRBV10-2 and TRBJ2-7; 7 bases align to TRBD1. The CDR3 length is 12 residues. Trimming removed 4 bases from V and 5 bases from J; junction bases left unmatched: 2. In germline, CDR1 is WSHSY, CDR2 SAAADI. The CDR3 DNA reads TGCGCCAGCAGTGGACAGGGAGACGAGCAGTACTTC. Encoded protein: CASSGQGDEQYF.

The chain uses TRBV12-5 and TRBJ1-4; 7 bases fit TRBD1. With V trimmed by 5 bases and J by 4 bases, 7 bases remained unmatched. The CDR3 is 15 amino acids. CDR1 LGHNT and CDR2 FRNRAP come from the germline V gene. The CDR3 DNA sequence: TGTGCTAGTGGTCCAACAGGGGCCCATAATGAAAAACTGTTTTTT. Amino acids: CASGPTGAHNEKLFF.